The 21 T cell receptor beta chains presented below share a single source sample, sequenced in a study of blood T cell repertoires in COVID-19. Only in-frame clones appear in the TCRdb table, and some are missing; sequencing was by immunoSEQ multiplex PCR. The table includes roughly 150,000 clones, 80% to 90% detected once. What was sequenced was peripheral blood. All receptors come from a woman aged 45-65 years with COVID-19, enrolled during active disease.

The chain employs TRBV7-9 and TRBJ2-2, with D perhaps matching TRBD2 (6 bases). CDR3 size: 13 residues. CDR1 is SEHNR, CDR2 FQNEAQ, per germline (reference sequence). Trimming took off 6 bases at V and 6 bases at J, with 11 bases between the two ends. The CDR3 DNA reads TGTGCCAGCAGTTCTAGCGTGTCCGGGGAGCTGTTTTTT. Translation gives CASSSSVSGELFF.

The rearrangement uses TRBV6-5 and TRBJ2-1, with 9 bases that match TRBD2. This CDR3 contains 16 residues. Germline lookup yields CDR1 MNHEY and CDR2 SVGAGI. With V trimmed by 0 bases and J by 4 bases, 4 bases remained unmatched. This CDR3 reads CASSYSGGGAYNEQFF. CDR3 bases: TGTGCCAGCAGTTACTCCGGCGGGGGGGCATACAATGAGCAGTTCTTC.

This chain uses TRBV30 with TRBJ1-5, with D uncertain. The V end was cut by 3 bases, the J end by 4 bases, with 10 bases between. CDR1 is GTSNPN, CDR2 SVGIG, per germline (reference sequence). This CDR3 region has 13 residues. The CDR3 loop is CAWRRVRNQPQHF. The CDR3 DNA sequence: TGTGCCTGGAGGCGGGTCCGGAATCAGCCCCAGCATTTT.

The chain has TRBV21-1 and TRBJ2-7; the D call in the table, TRBD1, was not verified against the DNA. TRBV21-1 is deemed a pseudogene. The CDR3 sequence is 15 residues long. CDR3 in amino acids: CASQGLGTGGDEQYF. In DNA, the CDR3 is TGTGCCAGTCAGGGACTCGGGACAGGGGGCGACGAGCAGTACTTC.

This clone was seen a single time. The genes are TRBV5-1 and TRBJ1-1, with 9 bases aligning to TRBD1. Looked up from germline, CDR1 is SGHRS and CDR2 is YFSETQ. This CDR3 region has 15 residues. V lost 0 bases, J lost 7 bases, and 7 bases stayed unmatched. CDR3 residues: CASSLGDRERDEAFF. Here the CDR3 DNA reads TGCGCCAGCAGCTTGGGGGACAGGGAGAGGGATGAAGCTTTCTTT.

The chain recombines TRBV5-6 with TRBJ1-1; weak D call: TRBD1 (6 bases). CDR1 is SGHDT, CDR2 YYEEEE, per germline. Trimming took off 4 bases at V and 5 bases at J, with 15 bases between the two ends. The CDR3 has 14 residues. CDR3 bases: TGTGCCAGCAGCCCAGGGGAGTGGGGGACTGAAGCTTTCTTT. It is translated as CASSPGEWGTEAFF.

The CDR3 here is CASSYSADSGNTIYF. The CDR3 nucleotides read TGTGCCAGCAGTTACTCGGCTGACTCTGGAAACACCATATATTTT. The J gene is TRBJ1-3, the V gene TRBV6-5; D gene unclear. In germline, CDR1 is MNHEY, CDR2 SVGAGI. The germline V and J ends were trimmed by 0 bases and 0 bases, with 6 bases remaining between them. This CDR3 contains 15 residues.

The V call is TRBV18, the J call TRBJ1-4; D possibly corresponds to TRBD1 (5 bases). V was trimmed by 3 bases and J by 7 bases, leaving 15 bases between them. Germline V lookup: CDR1 KGHSH, CDR2 LQKENI. The CDR3 is 15 residues long. This CDR3 is CASSPRGEPSEKLFF. The CDR3 DNA reads TGTGCCAGCTCACCGCGGGGGGAGCCTAGTGAAAAACTGTTTTTT.

This rearrangement joins TRBV7-2 to TRBJ1-1, with 9 bases identical to TRBD1. CDR3 length: 13 amino acids. The V segment lost 4 bases and the J segment 6 bases; nucleotides outside the gene matches: 3. Germline CDR1 SGHTA, CDR2 FQGNSA. CDR3: CASSSRQGAEAFF. Written as DNA, the CDR3 is TGTGCCAGCAGCTCACGACAGGGGGCTGAAGCTTTCTTT.

This chain links TRBV11-3 with TRBJ2-2; D gene uncertain. Deletions cut 5 bases from V and 5 bases from J, with 9 bases between. Germline V lookup: CDR1 SGHNT, CDR2 YENEEA. CDR3 length: 13 residues. The CDR3 bases are TGTGCCAGCAGCCCTACTGTAACCGGGGAGCTGTTTTTT. It translates to CASSPTVTGELFF.

This CDR3 is CASGKGTSGSYEQYF. CDR3 nucleotides: TGTGCCAGCGGTAAGGGGACTAGCGGTTCCTACGAGCAGTACTTC. The J gene is TRBJ2-7, the V gene TRBV5-4; the match to TRBD2 covers 11 bases. V shed 7 bases and J 1 base; nucleotides not matched to a gene: 7. The CDR3 runs to 15 residues. The germline CDR1 and CDR2 sequences are SGHNT and YYREEE (reference sequence).

This chain uses TRBV10-1 with TRBJ2-5; 16 bases are a match to TRBD2. The CDR3 has 18 residues. V was clipped by 5 bases and J by 4 bases; unmatched bases: 10. The V gene's germline CDR1 is WNHNN and CDR2 SYGVQD (reference sequence). The CDR3 nucleotides are TGCGCCAGCAGTAAACCGGGACTAGCGGGAGGGTTAGTAGAGACCCAGTACTTC. Its protein is CASSKPGLAGGLVETQYF.

The rearrangement links TRBV27 to TRBJ2-7; TRBD2 matches at 10 bases. With 4 bases clipped from V and 1 base from J, the junction kept 4 bases outside the gene matches. Germline V gene lookup returns CDR1 MNHEY and CDR2 SMNVEV (reference sequence). The CDR3 length is 15 residues. In DNA form, the CDR3 reads TGTGCCAGCAGTTCGCCGGGACTAGCGTCCTACGAGCAGTACTTC. Its translation: CASSSPGLASYEQYF.

This clone came up a few times. V gene TRBV28 combines with J gene TRBJ2-7, with D uncertain. The CDR3 is 13 residues long. Trimming stripped 5 bases from V and 2 bases from J, with 10 bases between. Germline assignment: CDR1 MDHEN and CDR2 SYDVKM. DNA for the CDR3: TGTGCCAGCAGTCACGACAATACCTACGAGCAGTACTTC. Its protein is CASSHDNTYEQYF. Full variable domain (remainder filled in from reference TRBV28 and TRBJ2-7): DVKVTQSSRYLVKRTGEKVFLECVQDMDHENMFWYRQDPGLGLRLIYFSYDVKMKEKGDIPEGYSVSREKKERFSLILESASTNQTSMYLCASSHDNTYEQYFGPGTRLTVT.

The rearrangement joins TRBV7-2 to TRBJ2-7, with 9 bases lining up with TRBD2. This CDR3 spans 13 amino acids. The V segment lost 1 base and the J segment 13 bases; nucleotides outside the gene matches: 8. Germline-derived CDR1 and CDR2 are SGHTA and FQGNSA. The CDR3 sequence is CASSLGASGDLYF. The DNA of the CDR3 is TGTGCCAGCAGCTTAGGCGCTAGCGGGGACTTATACTTC.

The CDR3 region is CASSLADRGTEAFF. CDR3 nucleotide sequence: TGCGCCAGCAGCTTGGCCGACAGGGGCACTGAAGCTTTCTTT. The genes are TRBV5-1 and TRBJ1-1; 8 bases agree with TRBD1. V shed 0 bases and J 4 bases; nucleotides not matched to a gene: 2. CDR3 size: 14 residues. CDR1 is SGHRS and CDR2 is YFSETQ in the germline V gene.

V usage is TRBV9 and J usage is TRBJ2-7; possible D gene TRBD2, 6 bases. Germline V CDR1 and CDR2: SGDLS, YYNGEE. Deletions cut 0 bases from V and 0 bases from J, with 10 bases between. The CDR3 length is 15 residues. The CDR3 reads CASSVDGGASYEQYF. CDR3 bases: TGTGCCAGCAGCGTAGACGGAGGGGCCTCCTACGAGCAGTACTTC.

This chain joins TRBV4-1 and TRBJ2-7, with D perhaps TRBD1 (5 bases). Germline V gene data show CDR1 as MGHRA and CDR2 as YSYEKL. The CDR3 covers 13 residues. Trimming removed 3 bases from V and 5 bases from J, with 11 bases in between. CDR3 sequence: CASSQNQGHEQYF. The CDR3 region has the DNA TGCGCCAGCAGCCAGAATCAGGGCCACGAGCAGTACTTC.

The CDR3 region has the DNA TGTGCCAGCAGCTTAGAGGGGGACAAGACTAGCAATCAGCCCCAGCATTTT. Its protein is CASSLEGDKTSNQPQHF. V is TRBV11-3 and J is TRBJ1-5, with D tentatively TRBD1 (6 bases). V lost 0 bases, J lost 0 bases, and 12 bases lay in between. The CDR3 length is 17 residues. Germline lookup yields CDR1 SGHNT and CDR2 YENEEA.

This rearrangement joins TRBV11-3 to TRBJ2-5; perhaps TRBD2 as D (6 bases). CDR3 length: 13 amino acids. The V gene's germline CDR1 is SGHNT and CDR2 YENEEA. Trimming took 4 bases from V and 4 from J, leaving 10 bases between them. DNA for the CDR3: TGTGCCAGCAGCTCGTCTAGCGTAGAGACCCAGTACTTC. Translating gives CASSSSSVETQYF. The whole variable domain, remainder taken from reference TRBV11-3 and TRBJ2-5, is EAGVVQSPRYKIIEKKQPVAFWCNPISGHNTLYWYLQNLGQGPELLIRYENEEAVDDSQLPKDRFSAERLKGVDSTLKIQPAELGDSAVYLCASSSSSVETQYFGPGTRLLVL.

CDR3 sequence (DNA): TGTGCCAGTAGTGCCCCTACAGGGGGGAGAAAAAACATTCAGTACTTC. Protein sequence: CASSAPTGGRKNIQYF. The V gene is TRBV19, the J gene TRBJ2-4; 8 bases fit TRBD1. V lost 5 bases and J lost 4; bases outside the gene matches: 10. Germline assignment: CDR1 LNHDA and CDR2 SQIVND (reference sequence). The CDR3 consists of 16 residues. Looking up the rest from reference TRBV19 and TRBJ2-4 gives the full variable domain: DGGITQSPKYLFRKEGQNVTLSCEQNLNHDAMYWYRQDPGQGLRLIYYSQIVNDFQKGDIAEGYSVSREKKESFPLTVTSAQKNPTAFYLCASSAPTGGRKNIQYFGAGTRLSVL.